This TCR beta chain originates from a study of preoperative IRX-2 immunotherapy in early breast cancer. Assay used: immunoSEQ multiplex PCR; TCRdb lists only in-frame clones, some missing. The sample shows roughly 2,000 clones, about 81% of them seen only once. Documented treatment: preoperative locoregional IRX-2 cytokine immunotherapy. The CDR3 is made up of 11 amino acids. Unmatched junction bases numbered 3, after V lost 11 bases and J lost 4 bases. Germline V gene sequence: CDR1 ENHRY, CDR2 SYGVKD. The TCR originated in a human donor with breast cancer. This chain links TRBV10-3 with TRBJ2-5; 8 nucleotides agree with TRBD2. The source material was tumor tissue, sampled before IRX-2 immunotherapy. CDR3 nucleotides: TGTGCCGCCCGGGGGGGAGAGACCCAGTACTTC. As protein: CAARGGETQYF.